This T cell receptor (beta chain) is drawn from a study of T cell changes during pregnancy in multiple sclerosis. Sequencing used immunoSEQ multiplex PCR; TCRdb keeps in-frame clones, though not all of them. The sample records more than 45,000 clones, 85% to 95% being singletons. Germline CDR1 SGDLS, CDR2 YYNGEE. There are 17 residues in the CDR3. The V and J ends lost 3 bases and 7 bases, in that order; junction bases with no gene match: 15. The sample here was CD4+ T cells from peripheral blood mononuclear cells, taken in the second trimester of pregnancy. This TCR was recovered from a female donor with multiple sclerosis, enrolled in a pregnancy study. The chain joins TRBV9 to TRBJ2-3; 9 bases map to TRBD2. The CDR3 DNA is TGTGCCAGCAGCGCCGGTGGCTACGCGGGGGGGCTGAATACGCAGTATTTT. Protein: CASSAGGYAGGLNTQYF.